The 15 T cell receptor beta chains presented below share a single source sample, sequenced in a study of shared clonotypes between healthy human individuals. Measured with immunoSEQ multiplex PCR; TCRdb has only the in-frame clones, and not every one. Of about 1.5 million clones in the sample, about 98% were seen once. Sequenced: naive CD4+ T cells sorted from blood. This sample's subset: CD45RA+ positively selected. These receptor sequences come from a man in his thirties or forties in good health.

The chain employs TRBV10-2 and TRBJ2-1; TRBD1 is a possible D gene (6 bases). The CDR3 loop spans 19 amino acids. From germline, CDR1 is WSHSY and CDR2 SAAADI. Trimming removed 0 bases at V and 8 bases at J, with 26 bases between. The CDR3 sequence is CASSESWPGTISSVHEQFF. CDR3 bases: TGCGCCAGCAGTGAGTCGTGGCCCGGGACAATTAGTAGTGTCCATGAGCAGTTCTTC.

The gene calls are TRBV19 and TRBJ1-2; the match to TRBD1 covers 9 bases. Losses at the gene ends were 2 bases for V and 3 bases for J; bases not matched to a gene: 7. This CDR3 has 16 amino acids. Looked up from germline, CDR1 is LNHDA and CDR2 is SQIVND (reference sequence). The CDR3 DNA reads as TGTGCCAGTAGTATACCCCGACAGGGGGTCCACTATGGCTACACCTTC. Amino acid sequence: CASSIPRQGVHYGYTF.

CDR3 protein: CASSSLSTGMNTEAFF. CDR3 nucleotide sequence: TGTGCCAGCAGCTCCCTCTCGACAGGGATGAACACTGAAGCTTTCTTT. The chain combines TRBV27 with TRBJ1-1, with 7 positions matching TRBD1. The germline V gene encodes CDR1 MNHEY and CDR2 SMNVEV (reference sequence). J gave up 0 bases and V 6 bases, and 10 bases lay outside the gene matches. CDR3 length: 16 residues.

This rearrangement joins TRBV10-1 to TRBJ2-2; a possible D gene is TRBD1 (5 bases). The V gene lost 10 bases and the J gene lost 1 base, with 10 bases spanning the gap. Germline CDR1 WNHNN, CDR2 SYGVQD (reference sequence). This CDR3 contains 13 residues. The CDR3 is CATSGKNTGELFF. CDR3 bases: TGCGCCACCTCAGGGAAGAACACCGGGGAGCTGTTTTTT.

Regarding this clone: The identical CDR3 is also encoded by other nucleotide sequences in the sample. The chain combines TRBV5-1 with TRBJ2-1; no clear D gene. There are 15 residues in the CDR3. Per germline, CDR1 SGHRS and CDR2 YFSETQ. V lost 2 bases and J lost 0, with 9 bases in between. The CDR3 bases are TGCGCCAGCAGCTTAGGAGATAGCTCCTACAATGAGCAGTTCTTC. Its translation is CASSLGDSSYNEQFF.

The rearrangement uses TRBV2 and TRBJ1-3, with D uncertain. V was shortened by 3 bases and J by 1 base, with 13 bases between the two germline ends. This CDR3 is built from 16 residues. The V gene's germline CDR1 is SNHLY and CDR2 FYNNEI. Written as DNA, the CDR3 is TGTGCCAGCAGTGACGCGTCAGCGCTTTCTGGAAACACCATATATTTT. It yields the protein CASSDASALSGNTIYF. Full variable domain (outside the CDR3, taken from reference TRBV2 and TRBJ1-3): EPEVTQTPSHQVTQMGQEVILRCVPISNHLYFYWYRQILGQKVEFLVSFYNNEISEKSEIFDDQFSVERPDGSNFTLKIRSTKLEDSAMYFCASSDASALSGNTIYFGEGSWLTVV.

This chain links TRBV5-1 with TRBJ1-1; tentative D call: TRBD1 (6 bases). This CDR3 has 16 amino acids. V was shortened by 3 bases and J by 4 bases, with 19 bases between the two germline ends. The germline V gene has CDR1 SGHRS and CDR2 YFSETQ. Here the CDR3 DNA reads TGCGCCAGCAGCTCACAGGGTGTGGGGGTTCCCACTGAAGCTTTCTTT. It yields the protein CASSSQGVGVPTEAFF.

In DNA form, the CDR3 reads TGTGCCAGCTCACCAAGTGGGGGGCGCAGAAACACCATATATTTT. Translating it yields CASSPSGGRRNTIYF. The chain has TRBV18 and TRBJ1-3, with a tentative D call TRBD1 (6 bases). V lost 2 bases to trimming and J lost 5 bases, with 13 bases between them. Germline CDR1 is KGHSH and CDR2 is LQKENI. There are 15 residues in the CDR3.

The CDR3 sequence is CASSLGGGQGYTF. The CDR3 region has the DNA TGTGCCAGCAGCTTAGGAGGGGGCCAGGGCTACACCTTC. The rearrangement joins TRBV7-2 to TRBJ1-2; the match to TRBD1 covers 7 bases. The CDR3 spans 13 residues. J gave up 8 bases and V 1 base, and 4 bases lay outside the gene matches. Germline V gene sequence: CDR1 SGHTA, CDR2 FQGNSA. The variable domain in full, with the rest retrieved from reference TRBV7-2 and TRBJ1-2, is GAGVSQSPSNKVTEKGKDVELRCDPISGHTALYWYRQSLGQGLEFLIYFQGNSAPDKSGLPSDRFSAERTGGSVSTLTIQRTQQEDSAVYLCASSLGGGQGYTFGSGTRLTVV.

The CDR3 protein is CASTVAGGLSNEQFF. The CDR3 bases are TGTGCCAGCACGGTAGCGGGAGGGCTTTCCAATGAGCAGTTCTTC. The V gene is TRBV7-9, the J gene TRBJ2-1; 11 bases map to TRBD2. This CDR3 contains 15 residues. V was pared by 7 bases and J by 6 bases, with 8 bases of the junction left unmatched. CDR1 SEHNR and CDR2 FQNEAQ come from the germline V gene (reference sequence).

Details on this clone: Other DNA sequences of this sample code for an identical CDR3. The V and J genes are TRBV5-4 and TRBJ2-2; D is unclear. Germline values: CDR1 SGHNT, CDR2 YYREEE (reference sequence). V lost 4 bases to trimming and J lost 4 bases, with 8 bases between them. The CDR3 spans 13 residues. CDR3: CASSLDPTGELFF. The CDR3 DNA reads TGTGCCAGCAGCCTAGATCCCACCGGGGAGCTGTTTTTT.

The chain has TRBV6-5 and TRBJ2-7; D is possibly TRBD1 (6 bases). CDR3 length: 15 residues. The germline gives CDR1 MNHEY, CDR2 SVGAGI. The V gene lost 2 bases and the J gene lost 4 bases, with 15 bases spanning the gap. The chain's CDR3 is CASSYDPTGSYEQYF. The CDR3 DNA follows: TGTGCCAGCAGTTACGACCCCACAGGGTCTTACGAGCAGTACTTC.

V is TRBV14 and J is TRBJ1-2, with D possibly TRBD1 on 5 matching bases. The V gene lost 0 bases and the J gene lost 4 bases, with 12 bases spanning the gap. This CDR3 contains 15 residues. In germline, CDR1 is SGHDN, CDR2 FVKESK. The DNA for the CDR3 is TGTGCCAGCAGCCAAGAGGTCACAGGCCTCTATGGCTACACCTTC. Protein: CASSQEVTGLYGYTF.

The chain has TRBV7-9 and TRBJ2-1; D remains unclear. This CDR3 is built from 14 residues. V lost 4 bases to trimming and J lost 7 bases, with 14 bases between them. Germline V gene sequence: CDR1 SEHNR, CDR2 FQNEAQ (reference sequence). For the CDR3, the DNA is TGTGCCAGCAGCTCCGACCCAGCGCAGAATGAGCAGTTCTTC. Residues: CASSSDPAQNEQFF.

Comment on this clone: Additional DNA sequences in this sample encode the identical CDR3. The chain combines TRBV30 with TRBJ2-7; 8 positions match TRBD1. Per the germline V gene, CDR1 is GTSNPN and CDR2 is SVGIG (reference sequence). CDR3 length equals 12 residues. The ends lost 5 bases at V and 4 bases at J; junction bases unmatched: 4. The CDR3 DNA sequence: TGTGCCTGGCGACAGGGGAGTTACGAGCAGTACTTC. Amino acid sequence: CAWRQGSYEQYF. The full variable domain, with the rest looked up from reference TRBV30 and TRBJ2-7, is SQTIHQWPATLVQPVGSPLSLECTVEGTSNPNLYWYRQAAGRGLQLLFYSVGIGQISSEVPQNLSASRPQDRQFILSSKKLLLSDSGFYLCAWRQGSYEQYFGPGTRLTVT.